The rows below give T cell receptor beta chains drawn from one sample of a study of blood T cell repertoires in COVID-19. Measured with immunoSEQ multiplex PCR; TCRdb has only the in-frame clones, and not every one. Of about 250,000 clones detected, around 87% appear once; the ten largest clones hold approximately 2.3%. Sequencing was performed on peripheral blood. These receptors all come from an older woman with COVID-19, enrolled during active disease. Both conserved end residues are part of each CDR3. A D gene is named only where the DNA matches it firmly. Expanded clones are given a class, and other clones once, few, many or no size at all.

CDR3 protein	CDR3 DNA	J gene	D gene	clone size	V gene
CASSQGTAYEQYF	TGTGCCAGCAGCCAGGGTACAGCCTACGAGCAGTACTTC	TRBJ2-7	NA	once	TRBV7-9
CASSIDKGQGYQPQHF	TGTGCCAGTAGTATAGATAAGGGACAGGGCTATCAGCCCCAGCATTTT	TRBJ1-5	TRBD1	NA	TRBV19
CASSVRTGDTEAFF	TGTGCCAGCAGCGTTCGGACAGGGGACACTGAAGCTTTCTTT	TRBJ1-1	TRBD1	NA	TRBV9
CASSLVQPNTEAFF	TGTGCCAGCAGCTTGGTACAGCCCAACACTGAAGCTTTCTTT	TRBJ1-1	NA	few	TRBV5-5
CASSRHFGYNEQFF	TGTGCCAGCAGCCGACACTTTGGTTACAATGAGCAGTTCTTC	TRBJ2-1	NA	NA	TRBV14
CASSLANRFPQHF	TGTGCCAGCAGTTTAGCCAACAGGTTCCCCCAGCATTTT	TRBJ1-5	NA	NA	TRBV12-3/TRBV12-4
CASSLRGWANGYTF	TGTGCCAGCAGCTTACGGGGGTGGGCCAATGGCTACACCTTC	TRBJ1-2	NA	NA	TRBV7-6
CASSLVFSRGSSYEQYF	TGTGCCAGCAGCTTAGTGTTTTCACGGGGGAGCTCCTACGAGCAGTACTTC	TRBJ2-7	NA	NA	TRBV11-2
CASSVGADRAYGYTF	TGTGCCAGCAGCGTAGGAGCCGACAGGGCCTATGGCTACACCTTC	TRBJ1-2	TRBD1	NA	TRBV9
CASSQDAGVSGNTIYF	TGTGCCAGCAGCCAAGATGCGGGGGTCTCTGGAAACACCATATATTTT	TRBJ1-3	NA	NA	TRBV4-2
CASSIGQGAGYTF	TGTGCCAGTAGTATCGGGCAGGGCGCTGGCTACACCTTC	TRBJ1-2	NA	NA	TRBV19
CASSLSGNTEAFF	TGTGCCAGCTCCCTTTCGGGGAACACTGAAGCTTTCTTT	TRBJ1-1	NA	NA	TRBV25-1
CAISGDRGHGYTF	TGTGCCATCAGTGGGGACAGGGGGCATGGCTACACCTTC	TRBJ1-2	TRBD1	NA	TRBV10-3
CASSLTRTESSYNSPLHF	TGTGCCAGCAGCTTAACTCGGACAGAAAGCTCCTATAATTCACCCCTCCACTTT	TRBJ1-6	NA	once	TRBV7-2
CASSLEGQGAIRYGYTF	TGCGCCAGCAGCTTGGAAGGGCAGGGGGCTATTCGCTATGGCTACACCTTC	TRBJ1-2	TRBD1	NA	TRBV5-1
CASSLGLEAFF	TGTGCCAGCAGCCTTGGGCTTGAAGCTTTCTTT	TRBJ1-1	NA	NA	TRBV27
CASSQVNPGNTIYF	TGTGCCAGCAGCCAAGTTAATCCCGGAAACACCATATATTTT	TRBJ1-3	NA	NA	TRBV3-1/TRBV3-2
CASSQDPLAGVADTQYF	TGCGCCAGCAGCCAAGATCCCCTAGCGGGGGTAGCAGATACGCAGTATTTT	TRBJ2-3	TRBD2	NA	TRBV4-3
CASSGGTDTQYF	TGTGCCAGCAGTGGGGGGACAGATACGCAGTATTTT	TRBJ2-3	NA	once	TRBV11-3
CASSLWDSLSGNTIYF	TGTGCCAGCAGCTTGTGGGACAGCCTCTCTGGAAACACCATATATTTT	TRBJ1-3	TRBD1	NA	TRBV7-9
CASSPGTGGKKLFF	TGTGCCAGCTCCCCCGGGACAGGGGGTAAAAAACTGTTTTTT	TRBJ1-4	TRBD1	NA	TRBV5-4
CASSLIALVGNQPQHF	TGTGCCAGCAGCTTAATAGCTTTGGTCGGCAATCAGCCCCAGCATTTT	TRBJ1-5	NA	NA	TRBV7-2
CASKTGGFTGELFF	TGTGCCAGCAAGACAGGGGGGTTCACCGGGGAGCTGTTTTTT	TRBJ2-2	TRBD1	NA	TRBV6-5
CASSVRGTLSSGNTIYF	TGTGCCAGCAGCGTACGCGGGACGCTGAGCTCTGGAAACACCATATATTTT	TRBJ1-3	NA	NA	TRBV9
CASSQDGTNQPQHF	TGCGCCAGCAGCCAAGATGGGACTAATCAGCCCCAGCATTTT	TRBJ1-5	NA	NA	TRBV4-3
CASSPADRGQPNEKLFF	TGTGCCAGTTCTCCCGCCGACAGGGGGCAGCCCAATGAAAAACTGTTTTTT	TRBJ1-4	TRBD1	NA	TRBV19
CASSRTGATRSPLHF	TGTGCCAGCAGCCGAACAGGGGCTACACGGTCACCCCTCCACTTT	TRBJ1-6	TRBD1	NA	TRBV11-2
CASSPGGVQEKLFF	TGTGCCAGCAGCCCAGGAGGGGTTCAAGAAAAACTGTTTTTT	TRBJ1-4	NA	few	TRBV7-8
CAWAEGVSYEQYF	TGTGCCTGGGCTGAGGGGGTCTCCTACGAGCAGTACTTC	TRBJ2-7	NA	NA	TRBV30
CASSQTQGPEAFF	TGTGCCAGCAGCCAAACGCAGGGTCCTGAAGCTTTCTTT	TRBJ1-1	NA	NA	TRBV4-2
CASRRQGGEKLFF	TGTGCCAGTAGAAGACAGGGGGGTGAAAAACTGTTTTTT	TRBJ1-4	TRBD1	NA	TRBV19
CASSATLGVRETQYF	TGTGCCAGCAGCGCCACCCTAGGGGTTAGAGAGACCCAGTACTTC	TRBJ2-5	NA	once	TRBV9
CASSVTGRTGELFF	TGTGCCAGCAGCGTTACAGGGCGCACCGGGGAGCTGTTTTTT	TRBJ2-2	NA	NA	TRBV7-2
CASSQVRGTYGYTF	TGTGCCAGCAGCCAAGTCAGGGGAACCTATGGCTACACCTTC	TRBJ1-2	NA	NA	TRBV3-1/TRBV3-2
CASSLGTGTKAFF	TGTGCCAGCAGCCTCGGGACGGGGACAAAAGCTTTCTTT	TRBJ1-1	NA	NA	TRBV9